A selection of T cell receptor beta chains follows, all from one sample in a study of cytomegalovirus exposure and HLA in healthy donors. Repertoires were generated with immunoSEQ multiplex PCR, while TCRdb's copy carries only in-frame clones and drops some. The table has under 200,000 clones, around 79% seen once; the top ten hold less than 9%. Sequencing input: PBMCs. The receptors were gathered from a male donor in good health and CMV-seropositive. CDR3s include the opening cysteine and the closing phenylalanine or tryptophan. The D gene is left open where the match is weak. The listing skips clone size in some rows; elsewhere it reads once, few, many or a size class.

>TRBV18|TRBJ1-2|TRBD1|-
TGTGCCAGCTCACCACTCGACAGGGGAGGCTACACCTTC
CASSPLDRGGYTF
>TRBV20-1|TRBJ2-7|-|-
TGCAGTGCTCGCAGGGACTACGAGCAGTACTTC
CSARRDYEQYF
>TRBV14|TRBJ2-7|-|-
TGTGCCACCTCTTACATAAACTCCTACGAGCAGTACTTC
CATSYINSYEQYF
>TRBV30|TRBJ1-5|-|-
TGTGCCTGGAGTTGGGGCAGATATCAGCCCCAGCATTTT
CAWSWGRYQPQHF
>TRBV7-9|TRBJ2-7|TRBD2|-
TGTGCCAGCAGCCCGGGACTAGCGGTTGGGGAGCAGTACTTC
CASSPGLAVGEQYF
>TRBV5-1|TRBJ2-7|TRBD1|-
TGCGCCAGCAGCTCACAGGGGGCTCCCTACGAGCAGTACTTC
CASSSQGAPYEQYF
>TRBV4-3|TRBJ2-1|-|-
TGCGCCAGCAGCCAAGAAATGGCGGAGGTTGGCGATGAGCAGTTCTTC
CASSQEMAEVGDEQFF
>TRBV7-7|TRBJ2-3|-|-
TGTGCTAGCAGCGTAGACGGGGGTTCAGCAGATACGCAGTATTTT
CASSVDGGSADTQYF
>TRBV19|TRBJ2-3|-|few
TGTGCCAGTAGTACCCTCCGGGGCACAGATACGCAGTATTTT
CASSTLRGTDTQYF
>TRBV5-1|TRBJ1-1|-|-
TGCGCCAGCAGCTTGCCCTCCGGGACAACGACGACTGAAGCTTTCTTT
CASSLPSGTTTTEAFF
>TRBV2|TRBJ2-2|-|-
TGTGCCAGCAGTGAGTTACAAGGGACAACGAACACCGGGGAGCTGTTTTTT
CASSELQGTTNTGELFF
>TRBV4-2|TRBJ1-5|-|once
TGTGCCAGCAGCCAAGATCTTGGGGGCGGGAGCAATCAGCCCCAGCATTTT
CASSQDLGGGSNQPQHF
>TRBV10-1|TRBJ1-5|-|few
TGCGCCGGTGTACCCCGGGCCCAGCATTTT
CAGVPRAQHF
>TRBV6-1|TRBJ1-1|-|once
TGTGCCAGCAGTTGGGGAGGGAACACTGAAGCTTTCTTT
CASSWGGNTEAFF
>TRBV9|TRBJ1-1|-|-
TGTGCCAGCAGCGTAAACCCCGGGGGGACTGAAGCTTTCTTT
CASSVNPGGTEAFF
>TRBV4-1|TRBJ2-5|-|-
TGCGCCAGCAGCCAAGATCCCGGGGAGGGGGCCCAGTACTTC
CASSQDPGEGAQYF
>TRBV4-1|TRBJ2-6|-|-
TGCGCCAGCGGTCAGGGCTTGGGGGCCAACGTCCTGACTTTC
CASGQGLGANVLTF
>TRBV30|TRBJ1-2|TRBD1|-
TGTGCCTGGAGTGTAGTAGCAGGGGGTGGCTACACCTTC
CAWSVVAGGGYTF
>TRBV5-4|TRBJ1-6|TRBD1|-
TGTGCCAGCAGCATCGACAGGGTATATAATTCACCCCTCCACTTT
CASSIDRVYNSPLHF
>TRBV6-5|TRBJ1-5|-|-
TGTGCCAGCAGTCCCCGCGGCCCTTTTGGGCCCCAGCATTTT
CASSPRGPFGPQHF
>TRBV9|TRBJ1-2|TRBD1|few
TGTGCCAGCAGCGTAGAGGCCCAGGGGGCTGTTGGCTACACCTTC
CASSVEAQGAVGYTF